This TCR beta chain was observed in a study of CD8 T cells in Susac syndrome. The germline gives CDR1 LNHDA, CDR2 SQIVND (reference sequence). V lost 1 base to trimming and J lost 7 bases, with 19 bases between them. The CDR3 is made up of 16 amino acids. The study sequenced TCR beta in blood CD8+ and CD4+ T cells. In contrast to the negatively isolated CD8+ and CD4+ T cells, TEMRA cells were FACS-enriched. Random hexamers served to reverse transcribe about 0.45 to 1 ug RNA. An immunoSEQ multiplex PCR generated amplified TCR beta CDR3 products spanning 54 Vbeta and 13 Jbeta. TCRdb re-analysed the immunoSEQ multiplex PCR reads in MiXCR, keeping a single row per CDR3 protein. The table lists about 73,000 distinct CDR3 sequences, 85% to 95% of them singletons.

The chain is built from TRBV19 and TRBJ2-5; perhaps TRBD1 as D (5 bases). The sequencing input was CD8+ T cells from PBMCs. This receptor was taken from a human donor with multiple sclerosis. The CDR3 coding sequence is TGTGCCAGTAGTATAGTGGCAGGGCCCGCTCCAGGGACCCAGTACTTC. Its protein is CASSIVAGPAPGTQYF.